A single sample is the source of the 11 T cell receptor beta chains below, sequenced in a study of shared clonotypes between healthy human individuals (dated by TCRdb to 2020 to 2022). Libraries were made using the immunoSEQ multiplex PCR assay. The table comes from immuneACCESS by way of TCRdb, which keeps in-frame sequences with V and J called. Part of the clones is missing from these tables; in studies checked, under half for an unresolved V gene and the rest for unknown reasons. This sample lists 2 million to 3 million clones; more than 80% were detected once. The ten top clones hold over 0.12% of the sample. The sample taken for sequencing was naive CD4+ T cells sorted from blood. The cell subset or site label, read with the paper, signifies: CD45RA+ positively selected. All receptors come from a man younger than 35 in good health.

CDR3 nucleotides: TGTGCCAGCTCACTTTCGGGACAGAGTGATACGCAGTATTTT. Encoded protein: CASSLSGQSDTQYF. The chain joins TRBV18 to TRBJ2-3; 7 bases map to TRBD1. CDR1 is KGHSH, CDR2 LQKENI, per germline. Trimming removed 4 bases from V and 6 bases from J; junction bases left unmatched: 7. CDR3 length: 14 amino acids.

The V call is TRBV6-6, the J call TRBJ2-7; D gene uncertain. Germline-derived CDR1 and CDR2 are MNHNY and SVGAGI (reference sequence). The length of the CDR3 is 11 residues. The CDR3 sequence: CDLEARYEQYF. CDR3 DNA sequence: TGTGATCTCGAGGCTCGCTACGAGCAGTACTTC.

The CDR3 reads CADRDRDLPGELFF. The DNA of the CDR3 is TGTGCCGACCGGGACAGGGACCTTCCCGGGGAGCTGTTTTTT. The chain uses TRBV6-5 and TRBJ2-2; TRBD1 matches 9 bases. Germline CDR1 is MNHEY and CDR2 is SVGAGI. Trimming cost V 11 bases and J 6 bases; bases outside gene matches: 10. This CDR3 has 14 amino acids.

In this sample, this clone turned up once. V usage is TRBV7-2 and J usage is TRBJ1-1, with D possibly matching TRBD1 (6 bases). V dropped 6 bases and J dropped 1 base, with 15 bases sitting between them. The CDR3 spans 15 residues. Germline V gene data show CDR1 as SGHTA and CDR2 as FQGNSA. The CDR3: CASRPGQPGNTEAFF. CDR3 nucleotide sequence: TGTGCCAGCAGGCCAGGACAGCCTGGGAACACTGAAGCTTTCTTT.

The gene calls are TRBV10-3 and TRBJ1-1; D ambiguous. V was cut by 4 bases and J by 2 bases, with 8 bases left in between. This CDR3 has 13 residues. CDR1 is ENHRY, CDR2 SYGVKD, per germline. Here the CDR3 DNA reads TGTGCCATCAGTGCCCCCGGAAACACTGAAGCTTTCTTT. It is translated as CAISAPGNTEAFF.

The CDR3, as DNA: TGTGCCAGTAGTATTGGACAGTTAAATAATTCACCCCTCCACTTT. Translated, it gives CASSIGQLNNSPLHF. The gene calls are TRBV19 and TRBJ1-6, with a weak D call TRBD1 (6 bases). The CDR3 contains 15 residues. Per the germline V gene, CDR1 is LNHDA and CDR2 is SQIVND (reference sequence). V was pared by 3 bases and J by 5 bases, with 11 bases between.

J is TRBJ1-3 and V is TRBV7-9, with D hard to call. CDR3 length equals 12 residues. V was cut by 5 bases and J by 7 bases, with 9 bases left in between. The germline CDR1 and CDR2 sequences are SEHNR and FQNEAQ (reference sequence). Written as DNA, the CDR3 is TGTGCCAGCAGCCTCGGGGAGAACACCATATATTTT. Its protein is CASSLGENTIYF.

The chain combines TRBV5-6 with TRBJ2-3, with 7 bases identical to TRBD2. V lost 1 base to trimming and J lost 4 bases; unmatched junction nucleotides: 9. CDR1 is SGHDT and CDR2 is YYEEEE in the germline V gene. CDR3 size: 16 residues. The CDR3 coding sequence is TGTGCCAGCAGCTTGCTCGGACTAGGAGGGTCAGATACGCAGTATTTT. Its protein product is CASSLLGLGGSDTQYF.

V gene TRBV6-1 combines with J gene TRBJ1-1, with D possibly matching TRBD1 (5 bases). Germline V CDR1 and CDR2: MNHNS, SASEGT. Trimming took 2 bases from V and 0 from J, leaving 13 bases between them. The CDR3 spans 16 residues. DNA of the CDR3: TGTGCCAGCAGTGAAAGGGGCGTCTGGGTGAACACTGAAGCTTTCTTT. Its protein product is CASSERGVWVNTEAFF.

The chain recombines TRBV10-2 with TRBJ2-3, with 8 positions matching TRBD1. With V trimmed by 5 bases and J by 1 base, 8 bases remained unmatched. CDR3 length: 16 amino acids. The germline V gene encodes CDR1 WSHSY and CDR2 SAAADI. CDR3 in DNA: TGCGCCAGCAGTCTTGGTCTACAGGGGGGCACAGATACGCAGTATTTT. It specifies CASSLGLQGGTDTQYF.

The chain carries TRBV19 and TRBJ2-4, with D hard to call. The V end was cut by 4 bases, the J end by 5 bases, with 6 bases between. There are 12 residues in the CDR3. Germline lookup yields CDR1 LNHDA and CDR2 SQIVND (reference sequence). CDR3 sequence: CASSNRENIQYF. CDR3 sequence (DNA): TGTGCCAGTAGTAACCGAGAAAACATTCAGTACTTC. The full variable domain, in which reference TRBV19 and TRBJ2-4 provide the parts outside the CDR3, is DGGITQSPKYLFRKEGQNVTLSCEQNLNHDAMYWYRQDPGQGLRLIYYSQIVNDFQKGDIAEGYSVSREKKESFPLTVTSAQKNPTAFYLCASSNRENIQYFGAGTRLSVL.